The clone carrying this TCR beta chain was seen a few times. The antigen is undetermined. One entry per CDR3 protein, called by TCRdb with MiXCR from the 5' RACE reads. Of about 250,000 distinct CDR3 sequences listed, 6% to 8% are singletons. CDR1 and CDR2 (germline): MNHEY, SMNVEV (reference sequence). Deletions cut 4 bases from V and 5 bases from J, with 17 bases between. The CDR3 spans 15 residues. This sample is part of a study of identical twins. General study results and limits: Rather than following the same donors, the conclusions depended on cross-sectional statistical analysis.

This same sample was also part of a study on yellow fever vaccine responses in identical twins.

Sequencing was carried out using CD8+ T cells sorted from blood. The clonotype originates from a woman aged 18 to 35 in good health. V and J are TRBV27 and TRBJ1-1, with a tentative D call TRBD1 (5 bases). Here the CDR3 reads CASSSAGTVGTEAFF. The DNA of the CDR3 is TGTGCCAGCAGTTCGGCCGGGACTGTTGGTACTGAAGCTTTCTTT.